Given below is one TCR beta chain in context. V shed 3 bases and J shed 8 bases, with 17 bases lying between them. The CDR3 has 14 amino acids. Germline V gene sequence: CDR1 SGHRS, CDR2 YFSETQ. The sample is drawn from a study of blood T cells in healthy people across ages. Primed by a sample-barcoded 5' primer and a J-beta primer mix, a second PCR proceeded for roughly 6 to 12 cycles. One entry per CDR3 protein, called by TCRdb with MiXCR from the 5' RACE reads. The table has some 1.5 million distinct CDR3 sequences, 28% seen once; the top ten hold 7.7%. This clonotype originated in a young woman in good health. The sample comprised blood. The rearrangement uses TRBV5-1 and TRBJ1-2; D ambiguous. In DNA, the CDR3 is TGCGCCAGCAGCTCGACTTACGCGGGCTTCGGCTACACCTTC. Encoded protein: CASSSTYAGFGYTF.